A single sample gave rise to the 26 T cell receptor beta chains below, sequenced in a study of T cell responses to AZD1222 COVID-19 vaccine. TCRdb's copy holds only in-frame clones and misses some; the assay was immunoSEQ multiplex PCR. Among about 120,000 clones listed, around 86% were seen once. This material consisted of peripheral blood, taken 28 days after the second AZD1222 dose. Receptors were obtained from an adult who received the AZD1222 COVID-19 vaccine.

The rearrangement links TRBV28 to TRBJ2-7; 8 nucleotides line up with TRBD2. Germline V gene sequence: CDR1 MDHEN, CDR2 SYDVKM. The CDR3 has 15 amino acids. The J segment lost 5 bases and the V segment lost 1 base, leaving 7 bases of the junction unmatched. In DNA, the CDR3 is TGTGCCAGCAGTTTATATTCGGGGGGGCCTAACGAGCAGTACTTC. This sequence encodes CASSLYSGGPNEQYF.

The V gene is TRBV4-3, the J gene TRBJ1-1; D not certain. Germline CDR1 reads LGHNA; CDR2 reads YSLEER. The CDR3 length is 15 residues. Trimming shortened V by 1 base and J by 3 bases, and 12 bases separated the two germline ends. The CDR3 DNA is TGCGCCAGCAGCCAAGTTTACAGAGATCACACTGAAGCTTTCTTT. Its translation: CASSQVYRDHTEAFF.

This chain connects TRBV21-1 to TRBJ2-1; the table calls TRBD1, which could not be checked here. TRBV21-1 is noted as a pseudogene. The CDR3 has 14 amino acids. CDR3 loop: CASSKKGQGHEQFF. The DNA for the CDR3 is TGTGCCAGCAGCAAAAAGGGACAGGGCCATGAGCAGTTCTTC.

The rearrangement joins TRBV5-5 to TRBJ1-2; D unclear. In germline, CDR1 is SGHKS, CDR2 YYEKEE (reference sequence). The V end lost 1 base, the J end lost 4 bases, and 11 bases lay between the germline ends. The length of the CDR3 is 14 residues. The CDR3 sequence is CASSLRQTPYGYTF. CDR3 coding DNA: TGTGCCAGCAGCTTGCGGCAGACCCCCTATGGCTACACCTTC. The whole variable domain, remainder taken from reference TRBV5-5 and TRBJ1-2, is DAGVTQSPTHLIKTRGQQVTLRCSPISGHKSVSWYQQVLGQGPQFIFQYYEKEERGRGNFPDRFSARQFPNYSSELNVNALLLGDSALYLCASSLRQTPYGYTFGSGTRLTVV.

This chain links TRBV15 with TRBJ1-4, with D perhaps TRBD1 (5 bases). Per germline, CDR1 LNHNV and CDR2 YYDKDF (reference sequence). V lost 6 bases to trimming and J lost 0 bases, with 11 bases between them. This CDR3 spans 15 amino acids. This CDR3 reads CATRPTAATNEKLFF. The CDR3 DNA sequence: TGTGCCACCAGACCGACAGCGGCAACTAATGAAAAACTGTTTTTT.

This clone was recorded a few times. The chain joins TRBV11-2 to TRBJ1-3; possibly TRBD1 for D (5 bases). V lost 5 bases and J lost 2, with 13 bases in between. Germline V gene lookup returns CDR1 SGHAT and CDR2 FQNNGV. The CDR3 length is 15 residues. The chain's CDR3 is CASSLLSGAGNTIYF. The CDR3 DNA is TGTGCCAGCAGCCTACTTTCGGGGGCTGGAAACACCATATATTTT.

The J gene is TRBJ1-4, the V gene TRBV6-1; a weak D match, TRBD1 (6 bases). The CDR3 loop spans 16 amino acids. In germline, CDR1 is MNHNS, CDR2 SASEGT. The ends were cut back, 3 bases at V and 4 bases at J, with 15 bases in the middle. The CDR3 DNA follows: TGTGCCAGCAGTGAGAGACCAGGGGCCGTTAATGAAAAACTGTTTTTT. Amino acid sequence: CASSERPGAVNEKLFF.

This clone was counted a single time. This sequence joins TRBV4-1 and TRBJ2-7, with TRBD1 matching over 10 bases. Per germline, CDR1 MGHRA and CDR2 YSYEKL. The CDR3 runs 15 residues. J was trimmed by 0 bases and V by 4 bases; bases with no gene match: 3. CDR3 coding DNA: TGCGCCAGCAGCCTTGGGACAGGGGTCTCCTACGAGCAGTACTTC. Translated, it gives CASSLGTGVSYEQYF.

The chain has TRBV12-3 or TRBV12-4 and TRBJ2-7; D perhaps matches TRBD1 (6 bases). V was trimmed by 4 bases and J by 5 bases, leaving 12 bases between them. This CDR3 comprises 13 residues. The CDR3 spells CASSSSTGHEQYF. In DNA, the CDR3 is TGTGCCAGCAGTTCCTCGACAGGCCACGAGCAGTACTTC.

The V and J genes are TRBV18 and TRBJ2-7, with TRBD1 as a possible D gene (5 bases). Per germline, CDR1 KGHSH and CDR2 LQKENI. This CDR3 contains 14 residues. Trimming took off 3 bases at V and 0 bases at J, with 9 bases between the two ends. The CDR3 DNA is TGTGCCAGCTCACCCGTCACAGGCTCCTACGAGCAGTACTTC. Its translation: CASSPVTGSYEQYF.

This chain connects TRBV4-3 to TRBJ2-7; 8 nucleotides agree with TRBD1. The CDR3 extends over 16 amino acids. Trimming cost V 3 bases and J 3 bases; bases outside gene matches: 10. Germline CDR1 reads LGHNA; CDR2 reads YSLEER. CDR3 region: CASSHSATGESYEQYF. The CDR3 nucleotides are TGCGCCAGCAGCCACTCCGCGACAGGGGAAAGCTACGAGCAGTACTTC.

The rearrangement uses TRBV27 and TRBJ1-1; D gene uncertain. The CDR3 has 13 residues. Trimming removed 2 bases from V and 4 bases from J, with 8 bases in between. CDR1 and CDR2 (germline): MNHEY, SMNVEV (reference sequence). The CDR3 here is CASSLRGPTEAFF. The CDR3 nucleotides are TGTGCCAGCAGTTTACGGGGTCCCACTGAAGCTTTCTTT.

The gene calls are TRBV24-1 and TRBJ1-5; weak D call: TRBD1 (5 bases). V lost 7 bases and J lost 3, with 9 bases in between. Germline-derived CDR1 and CDR2 are KGHDR and SFDVKD. The CDR3 sequence is 13 residues long. The CDR3 nucleotides read TGTGCCACCAGCACGGACAACAATCAGCCCCAGCATTTT. It specifies CATSTDNNQPQHF.

The V call is TRBV5-6, the J call TRBJ1-6; D gene unclear. Germline-derived CDR1 and CDR2 are SGHDT and YYEEEE. V was pared by 1 base and J by 0 bases, with 17 bases between. The CDR3 totals 19 residues. The CDR3 region has the DNA TGTGCCAGCAGCTTGACTTTTCTCGGGCGGAGCTCCTATAATTCACCCCTCCACTTT. It specifies CASSLTFLGRSSYNSPLHF.

V usage is TRBV9 and J usage is TRBJ1-5; D is possibly TRBD1 (5 bases). CDR1 and CDR2 from the germline V gene are SGDLS and YYNGEE. Trimming removed 0 bases at V and 6 bases at J, with 13 bases between. The CDR3 runs to 15 residues. CDR3 bases: TGTGCCAGCAGCGTAGATGCGGGGGGAAGTCAGCCCCAGCATTTT. It codes for CASSVDAGGSQPQHF.

The gene calls are TRBV30 and TRBJ2-7; D unclear. The germline V gene has CDR1 GTSNPN and CDR2 SVGIG (reference sequence). Trimming cost V 1 base and J 8 bases, with 12 bases left between them. The CDR3 spans 12 residues. The CDR3 protein is CAWSGGPIQQYF. CDR3 coding DNA: TGTGCCTGGAGTGGGGGTCCGATCCAGCAGTACTTC.

This clone showed up just once. The V call is TRBV2, the J call TRBJ1-2, with D perhaps matching TRBD1 (5 bases). The CDR3 covers 12 residues. CDR1 and CDR2 from the germline V gene are SNHLY and FYNNEI. Trimming took off 3 bases at V and 3 bases at J, with 5 bases between the two ends. CDR3: CASSDRDYGYTF. CDR3 DNA sequence: TGTGCCAGCAGTGACAGGGACTATGGCTACACCTTC.

The chain has TRBV7-8 and TRBJ1-4, with 8 bases lining up with TRBD1. The CDR3 covers 13 residues. The ends lost 3 bases at V and 6 bases at J; junction bases unmatched: 0. Germline V gene sequence: CDR1 SGHVS, CDR2 FQNEAQ. This chain's CDR3 is CASSLTGDEKLFF. The CDR3 coding sequence is TGTGCCAGCAGCTTGACAGGGGATGAAAAACTGTTTTTT.

The V call is TRBV19, the J call TRBJ2-3; the D gene is possibly TRBD2 (6 bases). Germline CDR1 reads LNHDA; CDR2 reads SQIVND (reference sequence). The CDR3 contains 17 residues. Trimming took off 3 bases at V and 0 bases at J, with 16 bases between the two ends. The CDR3 DNA reads TGTGCCAGTAGTATTGGTTTCGGAGGGTCGAGCACAGATACGCAGTATTTT. This codes for CASSIGFGGSSTDTQYF.

About this clone itself: A read error may produce the germline difference seen at one junction end. This rearrangement joins TRBV19 to TRBJ2-1; perhaps TRBD1 as D (6 bases). This CDR3 comprises 14 residues. The germline V gene has CDR1 LNHDA and CDR2 SQIVND (reference sequence). The CDR3 bases are TGTGCGACCGCAGAGGGCAGGGGCTTAAGGAGGAGTATCTTC. This translates into CATAEGRGLRRSIF.

V is TRBV19 and J is TRBJ1-1; D gene unclear. Trimming pared 3 bases from V and 5 bases from J, leaving 13 bases between. Germline CDR1 and CDR2: LNHDA and SQIVND (reference sequence). CDR3 length: 14 residues. The CDR3 DNA reads as TGTGCCAGTAGTATTTCAACCCCGGGTACTGAAGCTTTCTTT. The encoded protein is CASSISTPGTEAFF.

This rearrangement joins TRBV12-5 to TRBJ1-5, with 8 positions matching TRBD1. Trimming removed 6 bases from V and 6 bases from J; junction bases left unmatched: 13. CDR1 and CDR2 (germline): LGHNT, FRNRAP. The CDR3 has 16 amino acids. The CDR3 sequence: CASGFNGQGAIQPQHF. The CDR3 DNA reads TGTGCTAGTGGATTCAACGGACAGGGAGCGATTCAGCCCCAGCATTTT.

The chain combines TRBV7-9 with TRBJ2-1, with 7 bases identical to TRBD1. The CDR3 spans 13 residues. The germline gives CDR1 SEHNR, CDR2 FQNEAQ (reference sequence). With 5 bases clipped from V and 4 bases from J, the junction kept 2 bases outside the gene matches. CDR3 loop: CASSKTGYNEQFF. DNA for the CDR3: TGTGCCAGCAGCAAGACAGGGTACAATGAGCAGTTCTTC.

The rearrangement uses TRBV7-8 and TRBJ1-4, with unresolved D. V shed 6 bases and J shed 5 bases, with 10 bases lying between them. This CDR3 is built from 13 residues. Looked up from germline, CDR1 is SGHVS and CDR2 is FQNEAQ. CDR3 sequence reads: CASSRRANEKLFF. CDR3 DNA: TGTGCCAGCAGTCGGAGGGCGAATGAAAAACTGTTTTTT. Full variable domain (missing parts from reference TRBV7-8 and TRBJ1-4): GAGVSQSPRYKVAKRGQDVALRCDPISGHVSLFWYQQALGQGPEFLTYFQNEAQLDKSGLPSDRFFAERPEGSVSTLKIQRTQQEDSAVYLCASSRRANEKLFFGSGTQLSVL.

There are a few counts of this clone. J is TRBJ1-1 and V is TRBV7-8, with D unclear. Germline V gives CDR1 SGHVS, CDR2 FQNEAQ. The CDR3 totals 16 residues. V lost 4 bases, J lost 0 bases, and 15 bases lay in between. CDR3 DNA sequence: TGTGCCAGCAGCTCATCGAAGGGTTACATGAACACTGAAGCTTTCTTT. Translated, it gives CASSSSKGYMNTEAFF.

V usage is TRBV19 and J usage is TRBJ1-3; 7 bases fit TRBD1. V lost 6 bases and J lost 0; bases outside the gene matches: 2. In germline, CDR1 is LNHDA, CDR2 SQIVND (reference sequence). CDR3 length equals 14 residues. The CDR3 sequence is CASRKGASGNTIYF. Here the CDR3 DNA reads TGTGCCAGTAGGAAGGGGGCCTCTGGAAACACCATATATTTT.